This TCR beta chain was recovered during a study of blood T cell repertoires in COVID-19. Profiling relied on immunoSEQ multiplex PCR, and the TCRdb table lists in-frame clones only, not all of them. The data show about 130,000 clones, approximately 83% seen once. Trimming shortened V by 6 bases and J by 4 bases, and 12 bases separated the two germline ends. Per germline, CDR1 SEHNR and CDR2 FQNEAQ (reference sequence). The CDR3 sequence is 13 residues long. The chain has TRBV7-9 and TRBJ1-2, with TRBD1 as a possible D gene (5 bases). This receptor was identified in a woman of 80 years or more with acute or convalescent COVID-19. Sequencing was carried out using peripheral blood. The CDR3 here is CASRPDSFYGYTF. The CDR3 DNA is TGTGCCAGCAGACCCGACAGTTTCTATGGCTACACCTTC.